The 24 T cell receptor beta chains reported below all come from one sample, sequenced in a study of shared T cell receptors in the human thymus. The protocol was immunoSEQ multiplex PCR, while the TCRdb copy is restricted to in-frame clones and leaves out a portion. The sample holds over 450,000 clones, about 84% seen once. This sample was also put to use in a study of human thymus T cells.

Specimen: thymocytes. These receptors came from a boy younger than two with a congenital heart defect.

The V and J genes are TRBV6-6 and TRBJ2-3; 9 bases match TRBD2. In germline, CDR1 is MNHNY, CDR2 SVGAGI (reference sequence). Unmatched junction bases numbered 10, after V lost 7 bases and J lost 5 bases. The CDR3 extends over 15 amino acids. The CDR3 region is CASKERREGGDTQYF. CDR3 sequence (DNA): TGTGCCAGCAAGGAGAGGCGGGAGGGGGGAGATACGCAGTATTTT.

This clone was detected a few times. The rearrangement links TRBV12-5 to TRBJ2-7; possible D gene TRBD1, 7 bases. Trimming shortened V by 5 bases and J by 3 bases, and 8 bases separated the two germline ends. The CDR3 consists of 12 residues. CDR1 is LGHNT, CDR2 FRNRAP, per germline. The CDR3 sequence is CASGQGGYEQYF. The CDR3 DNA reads TGTGCTAGTGGTCAGGGGGGCTACGAGCAGTACTTC.

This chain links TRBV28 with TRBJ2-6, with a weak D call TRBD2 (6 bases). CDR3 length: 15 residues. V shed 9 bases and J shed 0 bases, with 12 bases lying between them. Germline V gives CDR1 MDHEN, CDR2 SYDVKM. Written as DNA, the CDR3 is TGTGCCAGAACTAGCCGAAGCTCTGGGGCCAACGTCCTGACTTTC. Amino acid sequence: CARTSRSSGANVLTF.

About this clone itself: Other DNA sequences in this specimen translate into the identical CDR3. CDR3 sequence reads: CSALAGNQETQYF. DNA of the CDR3: TGCAGCGCCCTAGCGGGGAACCAAGAGACCCAGTACTTC. This chain connects TRBV29-1 to TRBJ2-5; 9 positions agree with TRBD2. In germline, CDR1 is SQVTM, CDR2 ANQGSEA. Unmatched junction bases numbered 3, after V lost 7 bases and J lost 0 bases. The CDR3 covers 13 residues. The full variable domain, its missing parts supplied by reference TRBV29-1 and TRBJ2-5, is SAVISQKPSRDICQRGTSLTIQCQVDSQVTMMFWYRQQPGQSLTLIATANQGSEATYESGFVIDKFPISRPNLTFSTLTVSNMSPEDSSIYLCSALAGNQETQYFGPGTRLLVL.

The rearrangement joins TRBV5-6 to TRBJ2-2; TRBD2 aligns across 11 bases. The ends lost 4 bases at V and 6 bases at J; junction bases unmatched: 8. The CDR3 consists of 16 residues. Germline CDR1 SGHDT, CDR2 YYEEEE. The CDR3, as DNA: TGTGCCAGCAGCAAAGGACTAGCGGGCAATCCCGGGGAGCTGTTTTTT. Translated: CASSKGLAGNPGELFF.

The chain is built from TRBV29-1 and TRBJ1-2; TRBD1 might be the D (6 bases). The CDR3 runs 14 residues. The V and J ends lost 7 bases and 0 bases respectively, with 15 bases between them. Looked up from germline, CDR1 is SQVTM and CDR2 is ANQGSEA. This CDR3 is CSDIRTDSNYGYTF. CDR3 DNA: TGCAGCGACATCCGGACAGATTCTAACTATGGCTACACCTTC. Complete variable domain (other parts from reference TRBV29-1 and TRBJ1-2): SAVISQKPSRDICQRGTSLTIQCQVDSQVTMMFWYRQQPGQSLTLIATANQGSEATYESGFVIDKFPISRPNLTFSTLTVSNMSPEDSSIYLCSDIRTDSNYGYTFGSGTRLTVV.

CDR3 protein: CASSYGAGGLYEQYF. The DNA for the CDR3 is TGTGCCAGCAGTTACGGGGCGGGAGGACTCTACGAGCAGTACTTC. J is TRBJ2-7 and V is TRBV6-5, with 8 positions matching TRBD2. The germline CDR1 and CDR2 sequences are MNHEY and SVGAGI. This CDR3 comprises 15 residues. V dropped 2 bases and J dropped 3; count of bases not matched to a gene: 6.

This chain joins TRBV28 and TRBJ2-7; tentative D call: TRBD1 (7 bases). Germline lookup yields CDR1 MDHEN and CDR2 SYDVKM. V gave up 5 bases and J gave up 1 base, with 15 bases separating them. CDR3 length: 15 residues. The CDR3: CASSTGQEGSYEQYF. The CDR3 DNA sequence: TGTGCCAGCAGTACCGGACAGGAGGGGTCCTACGAGCAGTACTTC.

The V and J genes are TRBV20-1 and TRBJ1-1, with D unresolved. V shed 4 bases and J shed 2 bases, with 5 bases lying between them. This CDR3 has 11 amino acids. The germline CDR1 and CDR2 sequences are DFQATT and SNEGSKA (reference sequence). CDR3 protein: CSAISNTEAFF. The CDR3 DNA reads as TGCAGTGCTATTTCAAACACTGAAGCTTTCTTT.

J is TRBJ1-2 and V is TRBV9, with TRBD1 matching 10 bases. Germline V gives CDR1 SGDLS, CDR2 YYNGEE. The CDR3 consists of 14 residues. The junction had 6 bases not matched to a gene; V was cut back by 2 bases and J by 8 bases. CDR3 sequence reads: CASSVRQGAGGYTF. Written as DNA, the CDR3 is TGTGCCAGCAGCGTGAGACAGGGGGCAGGGGGCTACACCTTC.

The DNA for the CDR3 is TGTGCCAGCAGTGGACTAGCGGAAGGAGGGAACCAAGAGACCCAGTACTTC. Translated, it gives CASSGLAEGGNQETQYF. This chain connects TRBV25-1 to TRBJ2-5; 9 nucleotides agree with TRBD2. CDR1 and CDR2 from the germline V gene are MGHDK and SYGVNS. Trimming cost V 4 bases and J 0 bases; bases outside gene matches: 9. This CDR3 is 17 amino acids long.

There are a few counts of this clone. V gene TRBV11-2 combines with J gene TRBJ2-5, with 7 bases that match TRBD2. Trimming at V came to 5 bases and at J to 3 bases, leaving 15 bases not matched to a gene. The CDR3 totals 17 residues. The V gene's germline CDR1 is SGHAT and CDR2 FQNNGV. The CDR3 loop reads CASSPRESGGQKETQYF. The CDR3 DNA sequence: TGTGCCAGCAGCCCACGAGAATCGGGAGGCCAAAAAGAGACCCAGTACTTC.

CDR3 amino acids: CASRPWRGLGSQPQHF. The CDR3 coding sequence is TGTGCCAGCAGACCCTGGCGGGGACTTGGCAGTCAGCCCCAGCATTTT. The chain employs TRBV27 and TRBJ1-5, with D perhaps TRBD1 (5 bases). CDR1 is MNHEY and CDR2 is SMNVEV in the germline V gene (reference sequence). CDR3 length equals 16 residues. Trimming pared 6 bases from V and 6 bases from J, leaving 21 bases between.

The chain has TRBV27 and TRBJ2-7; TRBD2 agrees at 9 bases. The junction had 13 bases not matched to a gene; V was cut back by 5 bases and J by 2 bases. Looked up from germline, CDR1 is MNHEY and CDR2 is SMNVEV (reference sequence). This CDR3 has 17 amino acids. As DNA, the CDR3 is TGTGCCAGCAGTCTAACGCTTGTGAGCGGGAGGACCTACGAGCAGTACTTC. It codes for CASSLTLVSGRTYEQYF.

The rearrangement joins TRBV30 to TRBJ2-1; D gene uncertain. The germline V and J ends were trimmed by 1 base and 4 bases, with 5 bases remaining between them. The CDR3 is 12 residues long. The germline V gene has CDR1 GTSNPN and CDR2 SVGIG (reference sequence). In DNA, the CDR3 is TGTGCCTGGAGTGCTCTGTACAATGAGCAGTTCTTC. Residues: CAWSALYNEQFF.

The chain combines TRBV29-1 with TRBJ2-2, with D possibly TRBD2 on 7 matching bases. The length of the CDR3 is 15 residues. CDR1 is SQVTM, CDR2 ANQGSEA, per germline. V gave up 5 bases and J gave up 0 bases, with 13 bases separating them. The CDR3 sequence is CSVRLGGPNTGELFF. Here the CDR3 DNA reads TGCAGCGTTCGGTTGGGGGGGCCGAACACCGGGGAGCTGTTTTTT.

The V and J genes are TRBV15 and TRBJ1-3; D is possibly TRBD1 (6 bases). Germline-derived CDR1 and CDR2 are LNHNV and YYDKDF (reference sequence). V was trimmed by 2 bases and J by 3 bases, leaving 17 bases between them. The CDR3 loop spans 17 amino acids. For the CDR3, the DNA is TGTGCCACCAGCAGATTCCGAACACAGGGATATGGAAACACCATATATTTT. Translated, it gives CATSRFRTQGYGNTIYF.

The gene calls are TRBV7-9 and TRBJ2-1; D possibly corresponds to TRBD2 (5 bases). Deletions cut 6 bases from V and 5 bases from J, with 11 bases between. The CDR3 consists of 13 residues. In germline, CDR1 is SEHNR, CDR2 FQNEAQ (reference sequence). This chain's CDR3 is CASRRTRDNEQFF. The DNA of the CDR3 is TGTGCCAGCAGACGAACTAGGGACAATGAGCAGTTCTTC.

The chain's CDR3 is CASSLSGEGNNEQFF. The DNA for the CDR3 is TGTGCCAGCAGCTTGTCGGGGGAGGGAAACAATGAGCAGTTCTTC. The chain is built from TRBV5-6 and TRBJ2-1; 7 bases are shared with TRBD2. Looked up from germline, CDR1 is SGHDT and CDR2 is YYEEEE. This CDR3 is built from 15 residues. The J segment lost 5 bases and the V segment lost 1 base, leaving 6 bases of the junction unmatched.

The CDR3 loop is CASSYFLAGQPYEQYF. In DNA form, the CDR3 reads TGTGCCAGCAGCTATTTTCTAGCGGGACAGCCCTACGAGCAGTACTTC. The gene calls are TRBV13 and TRBJ2-7; the match to TRBD2 covers 9 bases. The CDR3 consists of 16 residues. Germline CDR1 is PRHDT and CDR2 is FYEKMQ (reference sequence). J gave up 2 bases and V 4 bases, and 9 bases lay outside the gene matches.

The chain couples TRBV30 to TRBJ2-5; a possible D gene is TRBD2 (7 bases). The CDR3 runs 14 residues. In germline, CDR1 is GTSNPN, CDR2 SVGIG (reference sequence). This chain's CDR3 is CARGRGAHQETQYF. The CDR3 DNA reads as TGTGCGAGGGGACGGGGGGCACATCAAGAGACCCAGTACTTC.

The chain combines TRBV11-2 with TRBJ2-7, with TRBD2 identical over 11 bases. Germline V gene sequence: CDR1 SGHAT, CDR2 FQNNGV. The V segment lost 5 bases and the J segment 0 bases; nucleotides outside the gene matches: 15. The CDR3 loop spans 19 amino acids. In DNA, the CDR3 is TGTGCCAGCAGCCCCAGCGGGACTAGCGGCACTACTGACTCCTACGAGCAGTACTTC. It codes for CASSPSGTSGTTDSYEQYF.

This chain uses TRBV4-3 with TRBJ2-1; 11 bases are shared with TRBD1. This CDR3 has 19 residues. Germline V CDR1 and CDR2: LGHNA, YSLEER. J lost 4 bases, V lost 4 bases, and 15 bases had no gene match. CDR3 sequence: CASSRGGTGGLFRYNEQFF. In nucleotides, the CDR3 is TGCGCCAGCAGCCGAGGGGGGACAGGGGGGCTTTTCCGTTACAATGAGCAGTTCTTC.

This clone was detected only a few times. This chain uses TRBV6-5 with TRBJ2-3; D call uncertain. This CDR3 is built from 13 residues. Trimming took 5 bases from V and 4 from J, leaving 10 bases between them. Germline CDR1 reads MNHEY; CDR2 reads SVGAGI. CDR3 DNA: TGTGCCAGCAGTAGTAGCTGCGCAGATACGCAGTATTTT. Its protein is CASSSSCADTQYF.